These 9 T cell receptor beta chains were all obtained from the same sample, sequenced in a study of beta chain features in type 1 diabetes. Study results and caveats: Patients with Type 1 diabetes showed moderately but significantly shorter TCRB CDR3s in all four CD4+ subsets.

These receptors lack a known antigen. As every portion of the isolated RNA was reverse transcribed, the sequencing read expressed TCRB transcripts. This table comes from immunoSEQ multiplex PCR, and its TCRdb copy is limited to in-frame clones, with some not included. The sample contains 680,000 or so clones, over 10% of which appear only once. The sample taken for sequencing was naive CD4+ T cells from blood. These receptor sequences come from a man aged 18 to 29 with type 1 diabetes.

The chain employs TRBV2 and TRBJ2-6; D unresolved. CDR3 size: 15 residues. Trimming removed 7 bases from V and 1 base from J, with 11 bases in between. Germline V gene lookup returns CDR1 SNHLY and CDR2 FYNNEI. CDR3 DNA sequence: TGTGCCAGCACGGCCCAGAGGTCTGGGGCCAACGTCCTGACTTTC. This translates into CASTAQRSGANVLTF.

The rearrangement links TRBV4-2 to TRBJ2-3; no reliable D call. The CDR3 has 13 amino acids. Between the trimmed V and J ends, which lost 1 base and 4 bases, there was a span of 6 bases. The V gene's germline CDR1 is LGHNA and CDR2 YNFKEQ. CDR3 DNA sequence: TGTGCCAGCAGCCAAGCGGTGGCAGATACGCAGTATTTT. It yields the protein CASSQAVADTQYF.

The CDR3 DNA follows: TGTGCCAGCACCGCGGGGGGTCCCGAGACCCAGTACTTC. This sequence encodes CASTAGGPETQYF. This chain links TRBV7-9 with TRBJ2-5; 8 bases are a match to TRBD2. This CDR3 is 13 amino acids long. V dropped 7 bases and J dropped 5; count of bases not matched to a gene: 6. CDR1 is SEHNR, CDR2 FQNEAQ, per germline (reference sequence).

There are a few counts of this clone. Other DNA sequences in this sample translate to the same CDR3. This CDR3 is CASSPGLSSYEQYF. CDR3 nucleotide sequence: TGTGCCAGCTCACCGGGACTTAGCTCCTACGAGCAGTACTTC. The chain carries TRBV18 and TRBJ2-7; weak D call: TRBD2 (6 bases). V lost 3 bases, J lost 0 bases, and 9 bases lay in between. The germline V gene encodes CDR1 KGHSH and CDR2 LQKENI. The CDR3 has 14 amino acids.

This clone has more than one count but fewer than ten. This chain uses TRBV20-1 with TRBJ2-7; D is unclear. V was cut by 5 bases and J by 4 bases, with 9 bases left in between. The CDR3 covers 11 residues. Germline CDR1 DFQATT, CDR2 SNEGSKA (reference sequence). The CDR3 spells CSAPQSYEQYF. The CDR3, as DNA: TGCAGTGCTCCTCAGAGTTACGAGCAGTACTTC.

V and J are TRBV29-1 and TRBJ1-2, with D maybe TRBD1 (6 bases). Germline CDR1 and CDR2: SQVTM and ANQGSEA. V shed 4 bases and J shed 0 bases, with 9 bases lying between them. This CDR3 region has 13 residues. The DNA of the CDR3 is TGCAGCGTTGCGGACAGCACTAACTATGGCTACACCTTC. Residues: CSVADSTNYGYTF.

This clone has a handful of counts. The gene calls are TRBV9 and TRBJ2-7; the match to TRBD2 covers 8 bases. The V and J ends lost 3 bases and 2 bases, in that order; junction bases with no gene match: 7. The CDR3 is made up of 15 amino acids. Germline CDR1 reads SGDLS; CDR2 reads YYNGEE. The CDR3, as DNA: TGTGCCAGCAGCGCCGGACTAGCAACGGCCTACGAGCAGTACTTC. Protein: CASSAGLATAYEQYF.

This chain links TRBV6-6 with TRBJ2-7, with D possibly matching TRBD2 (5 bases). CDR1 is MNHNY, CDR2 SVGAGI, per germline (reference sequence). The CDR3 length is 13 residues. Between the trimmed V and J ends, which lost 0 bases and 5 bases, there was a span of 8 bases. The chain's CDR3 is CASSYSMRDEQYF. DNA for the CDR3: TGTGCCAGCAGTTACTCGATGAGGGACGAGCAGTACTTC.

This chain joins TRBV4-1 and TRBJ1-3; 8 positions match TRBD1. Losses at the gene ends were 4 bases for V and 2 bases for J; bases not matched to a gene: 1. In germline, CDR1 is MGHRA, CDR2 YSYEKL. The CDR3 totals 14 residues. CDR3 DNA sequence: TGCGCCAGCAGCCCGACAGGGGCTGGAAACACCATATATTTT. It encodes CASSPTGAGNTIYF.